This TCR beta chain was obtained from a study of T cells in Graves' hyperthyroidism and ophthalmopathy. Study-level background: Peripheral blood sampling occurred at initial diagnosis, before any treatment.

The PBMCs were sourced from fresh peripheral blood (about 10 ml). This clonotype was recorded at least ten times. Its antigen is not identified. The TCR beta CDR3 regions underwent amplification using RNA transcripts as the source. TCR CDR3 regions were first amplified by RT-PCR with HTBI primers. TCRdb reanalysed the multiplex PCR reads using MiXCR and keeps one entry per CDR3 protein. This sample has 400,000 to 600,000 distinct CDR3 sequences, with less than 25% found just once. The CDR3 extends over 15 amino acids. Germline V gene sequence: CDR1 MNHNS, CDR2 SASEGT. V was shortened by 0 bases and J by 3 bases, with 11 bases between the two germline ends. Findings and limits, study-wide: Most thyroid clonotypes with frequency above 0.001 were detected in blood.

The TCR comes from a young man with Graves' hyperthyroidism. This sequence joins TRBV6-1 and TRBJ1-1; D not certain. Sequencing was done on a sample of blood. CDR3 sequence: CASSEAGGWDTEAFF. CDR3 DNA: TGTGCCAGCAGTGAAGCGGGCGGCTGGGACACTGAAGCTTTCTTT.